What follows are 17 T cell receptor beta chains derived from one specimen sequenced in a study of cytomegalovirus exposure and HLA in healthy donors. With 60 Vbeta and 13 Jbeta primers, the PCR was carried out. Clones were read by immunoSEQ multiplex PCR, and TCRdb kept only the in-frame ones, dropping some. The sample has over 150,000 clones; roughly 71% are singletons. Sequenced: PBMCs. The receptors were sampled from a male donor in good health and CMV-seropositive.

This chain links TRBV5-1 with TRBJ2-3; 7 bases are a match to TRBD2. With V trimmed by 2 bases and J by 5 bases, 8 bases remained unmatched. This CDR3 region has 15 residues. Looked up from germline, CDR1 is SGHRS and CDR2 is YFSETQ. CDR3 sequence: CASSLRERGLDTQYF. The CDR3 DNA sequence: TGCGCCAGCAGCTTAAGGGAGCGGGGTTTAGATACGCAGTATTTT.

V usage is TRBV7-2 and J usage is TRBJ1-2; D unclear. V gave up 1 base and J gave up 2 bases, with 11 bases separating them. Germline V lookup: CDR1 SGHTA, CDR2 FQGNSA. The CDR3 loop spans 15 amino acids. CDR3 protein: CASSLDWASNYGYTF. The CDR3 DNA is TGTGCCAGCAGCTTAGATTGGGCTTCGAACTATGGCTACACCTTC.

J is TRBJ2-7 and V is TRBV4-2; 10 bases match TRBD2. The CDR3 is made up of 14 amino acids. Germline assignment: CDR1 LGHNA and CDR2 YNFKEQ. V shed 6 bases, J shed 2 bases, and the junction held 4 bases outside the gene matches. CDR3 amino acids: CASSSSGGAYEQYF. The CDR3 DNA reads as TGTGCCAGCAGTTCAAGCGGGGGGGCCTACGAGCAGTACTTC.

The table lists this clone with a few counts. The J gene is TRBJ2-2, the V gene TRBV19; the D gene is possibly TRBD2 (5 bases). There are 16 residues in the CDR3. The germline V gene has CDR1 LNHDA and CDR2 SQIVND (reference sequence). V dropped 5 bases and J dropped 4 bases, with 17 bases sitting between them. For the CDR3, the DNA is TGTGCCAGTAGTGTAACTAGTGGTGCACCCACCGGGGAGCTGTTTTTT. It yields the protein CASSVTSGAPTGELFF.

J is TRBJ1-1 and V is TRBV19, with TRBD1 identical over 8 bases. Germline V lookup: CDR1 LNHDA, CDR2 SQIVND (reference sequence). V shed 4 bases, J shed 6 bases, and the junction held 7 bases outside the gene matches. This CDR3 is 14 amino acids long. The CDR3 DNA follows: TGTGCCAGTAGTACGAATCAGGGGGCCCCTGAAGCTTTCTTT. This gives the protein CASSTNQGAPEAFF. The full variable domain, with the rest looked up from reference TRBV19 and TRBJ1-1, is DGGITQSPKYLFRKEGQNVTLSCEQNLNHDAMYWYRQDPGQGLRLIYYSQIVNDFQKGDIAEGYSVSREKKESFPLTVTSAQKNPTAFYLCASSTNQGAPEAFFGQGTRLTVV.

This clone came up once. The rearrangement links TRBV5-1 to TRBJ2-3; 8 bases map to TRBD2. Per the germline V gene, CDR1 is SGHRS and CDR2 is YFSETQ. This CDR3 contains 18 residues. With 0 bases clipped from V and 4 bases from J, the junction kept 13 bases outside the gene matches. CDR3 amino acids: CASSLGRGSGVIADTQYF. The CDR3 nucleotides are TGCGCCAGCAGCTTGGGACGCGGTAGCGGGGTCATCGCAGATACGCAGTATTTT.

This clone was seen a handful of times. The chain recombines TRBV5-4 with TRBJ1-2; 8 nucleotides agree with TRBD1. Trimming removed 4 bases from V and 6 bases from J; junction bases left unmatched: 11. The CDR3 is 15 amino acids. Germline CDR1 SGHNT, CDR2 YYREEE (reference sequence). CDR3 DNA sequence: TGTGCCAGCAGCCCCGAGGCGGACAGGGTGAATGGCTACACCTTC. Protein: CASSPEADRVNGYTF.

This rearrangement joins TRBV5-3 to TRBJ2-7; D is ambiguous. TRBV5-3 is recorded as an ORF, its role being uncertain. V gave up 10 bases and J gave up 5 bases, with 10 bases separating them. The CDR3 contains 10 residues. This CDR3 is CAPNFHEQYF. The CDR3 DNA reads as TGTGCCCCCAACTTCCACGAGCAGTACTTC.

The chain recombines TRBV4-1 with TRBJ2-7; 8 bases match TRBD1. In germline, CDR1 is MGHRA, CDR2 YSYEKL. Trimming cost V 4 bases and J 5 bases; bases outside gene matches: 16. The CDR3 consists of 17 residues. The CDR3 region is CASSPSKAQGAYNEQYF. The DNA for the CDR3 is TGCGCCAGCAGCCCGTCGAAGGCTCAGGGGGCGTATAACGAGCAGTACTTC.

This rearrangement joins TRBV19 to TRBJ2-5; 8 bases fit TRBD1. With V trimmed by 3 bases and J by 11 bases, 14 bases remained unmatched. The CDR3 runs 15 residues. Germline V lookup: CDR1 LNHDA, CDR2 SQIVND (reference sequence). The CDR3 bases are TGTGCCAGTAGTATCTTTCTCCAGGGGGCTAAAGAGCAGTACTTC. This encodes CASSIFLQGAKEQYF.

The sample holds one count of this clone. V and J are TRBV19 and TRBJ2-3; 10 nucleotides agree with TRBD2. The CDR3 is 14 residues long. Germline V gene lookup returns CDR1 LNHDA and CDR2 SQIVND (reference sequence). The V gene end was trimmed by 10 bases and the J gene end by 0 bases; junction bases not matched to a gene: 4. The CDR3 here is CATGTSASTDTQYF. Here the CDR3 DNA reads TGTGCCACCGGGACTAGCGCGAGCACAGATACGCAGTATTTT.

The chain links TRBV5-1 to TRBJ2-7; 7 bases match TRBD2. The CDR3 is 14 residues long. Germline V gene data show CDR1 as SGHRS and CDR2 as YFSETQ. V trimming: 4 bases; J trimming: 4 bases; junction bases outside the gene matches: 8. The DNA of the CDR3 is TGCGCCAGCAGCGGGGGAGGGTCCGCTTACGAGCAGTACTTC. Protein product: CASSGGGSAYEQYF.

The chain couples TRBV2 to TRBJ1-5, with D tentatively TRBD1 (5 bases). Per germline, CDR1 SNHLY and CDR2 FYNNEI. V was trimmed by 8 bases and J by 2 bases, leaving 13 bases between them. The CDR3 covers 14 residues. The CDR3 sequence is CASGDGGGNQPQHF. The CDR3 DNA follows: TGTGCCAGCGGAGATGGGGGGGGCAATCAGCCCCAGCATTTT.

The rearrangement links TRBV7-6 to TRBJ1-1, with D possibly TRBD1 on 5 matching bases. Looked up from germline, CDR1 is SGHVS and CDR2 is FNYEAQ. The germline V and J ends were trimmed by 5 bases and 3 bases, with 13 bases remaining between them. There are 14 residues in the CDR3. The DNA of the CDR3 is TGTGCCAGCAGCCCCCCCGGAGGGGACACTGAAGCTTTCTTT. This translates into CASSPPGGDTEAFF. Looking up the rest from reference TRBV7-6 and TRBJ1-1 gives the full variable domain: GAGVSQSPRYKVTKRGQDVALRCDPISGHVSLYWYRQALGQGPEFLTYFNYEAQQDKSGLPNDRFSAERPEGSISTLTIQRTEQRDSAMYRCASSPPGGDTEAFFGQGTRLTVV.

V gene TRBV7-2 combines with J gene TRBJ1-2, with D possibly matching TRBD1 (6 bases). This CDR3 is 17 amino acids long. Trimming removed 5 bases at V and 6 bases at J, with 25 bases between. Germline lookup yields CDR1 SGHTA and CDR2 FQGNSA. CDR3 nucleotide sequence: TGTGCCAGCAGCCGCCTGGGGAGGGGGGGGCGGGGTGATGGCTACACCTTC. Encoded protein: CASSRLGRGGRGDGYTF.

The CDR3 reads CASSPGVGGNTIYF. The CDR3 DNA is TGTGCCAGCTCACCAGGAGTCGGCGGAAACACCATATATTTT. The rearrangement links TRBV18 to TRBJ1-3; D remains ambiguous. The CDR3 length is 14 residues. Trimming removed 2 bases from V and 4 bases from J, with 9 bases in between. Germline CDR1 KGHSH, CDR2 LQKENI.

The rearrangement joins TRBV6-5 to TRBJ2-1, with 9 bases aligning to TRBD2. Looked up from germline, CDR1 is MNHEY and CDR2 is SVGAGI. Germline trimming cut 2 bases from V and 12 bases from J; bases unmatched to any gene: 8. The CDR3 contains 14 residues. For the CDR3, the DNA is TGTGCCAGCAGTTACGGGCTAGCGGGGTCTGGGCAGTTCTTC. Its translation is CASSYGLAGSGQFF.